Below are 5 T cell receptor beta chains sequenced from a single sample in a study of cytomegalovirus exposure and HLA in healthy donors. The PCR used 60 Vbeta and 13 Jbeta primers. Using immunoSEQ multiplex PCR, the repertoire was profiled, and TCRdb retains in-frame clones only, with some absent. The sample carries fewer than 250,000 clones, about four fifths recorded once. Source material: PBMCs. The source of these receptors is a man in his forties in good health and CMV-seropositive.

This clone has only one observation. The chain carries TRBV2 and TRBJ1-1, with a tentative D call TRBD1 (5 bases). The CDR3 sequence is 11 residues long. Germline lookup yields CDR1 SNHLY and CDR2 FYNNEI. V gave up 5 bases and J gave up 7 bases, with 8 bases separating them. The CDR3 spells CASSRGNEAFF. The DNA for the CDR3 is TGTGCCAGCAGTCGGGGGAATGAAGCTTTCTTT.

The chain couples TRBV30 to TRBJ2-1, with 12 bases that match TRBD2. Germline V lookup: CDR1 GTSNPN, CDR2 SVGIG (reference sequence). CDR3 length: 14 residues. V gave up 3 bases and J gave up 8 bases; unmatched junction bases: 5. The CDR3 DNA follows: TGTGCCTGGAGGGCTAGCGGGAGGGTCCATGAGCAGTTCTTC. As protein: CAWRASGRVHEQFF.

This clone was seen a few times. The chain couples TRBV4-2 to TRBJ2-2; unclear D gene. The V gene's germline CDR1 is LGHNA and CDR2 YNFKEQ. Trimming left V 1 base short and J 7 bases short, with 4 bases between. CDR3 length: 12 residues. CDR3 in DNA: TGTGCCAGCAGCCAAGGGCTCGGGGAGCTGTTTTTT. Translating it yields CASSQGLGELFF.

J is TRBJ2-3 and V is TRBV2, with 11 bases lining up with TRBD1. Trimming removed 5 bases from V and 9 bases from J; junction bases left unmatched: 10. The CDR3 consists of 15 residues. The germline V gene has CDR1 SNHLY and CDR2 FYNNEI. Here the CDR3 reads CASSPRDRGVWTQYF. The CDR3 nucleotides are TGTGCCAGCAGTCCGCGGGACAGGGGGGTATGGACGCAGTATTTT.

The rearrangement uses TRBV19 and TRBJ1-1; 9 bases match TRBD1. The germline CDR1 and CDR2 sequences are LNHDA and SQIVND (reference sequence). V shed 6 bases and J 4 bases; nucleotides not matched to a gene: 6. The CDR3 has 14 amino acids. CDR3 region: CASSLGQGTTEAFF. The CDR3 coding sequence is TGTGCCAGTAGCCTCGGACAGGGGACCACTGAAGCTTTCTTT.